This T cell receptor beta chain was obtained from a study of patients and donors after allogeneic stem cell transplantation. V was pared by 5 bases and J by 3 bases, with 2 bases of the junction left unmatched. Germline CDR1 reads SNHLY; CDR2 reads FYNNEI. The CDR3 loop spans 14 amino acids. TCRdb recomputed calls from the RT-PCR reads with MiXCR, one row per CDR3 protein. This table has 90,000 to 120,000 distinct CDR3 sequences, approximately 40% appearing once. The sample consisted of blood, either unsorted or a sorted T cell fraction (not recorded which). This TCR was recovered from a human donor who was either an allogeneic HSCT recipient or a stem cell or donor lymphocyte infusion donor (not recorded which). It is not recorded whose cells these are; they may come from a transplant donor. This chain uses TRBV2 with TRBJ1-4, with 8 bases aligning to TRBD1. In nucleotides, the CDR3 is TGTGCCAGCAGTCGGGACAGGTCTAATGAAAAACTGTTTTTT. It codes for CASSRDRSNEKLFF. Looking up the rest from reference TRBV2 and TRBJ1-4 gives the full variable domain: EPEVTQTPSHQVTQMGQEVILRCVPISNHLYFYWYRQILGQKVEFLVSFYNNEISEKSEIFDDQFSVERPDGSNFTLKIRSTKLEDSAMYFCASSRDRSNEKLFFGSGTQLSVL.